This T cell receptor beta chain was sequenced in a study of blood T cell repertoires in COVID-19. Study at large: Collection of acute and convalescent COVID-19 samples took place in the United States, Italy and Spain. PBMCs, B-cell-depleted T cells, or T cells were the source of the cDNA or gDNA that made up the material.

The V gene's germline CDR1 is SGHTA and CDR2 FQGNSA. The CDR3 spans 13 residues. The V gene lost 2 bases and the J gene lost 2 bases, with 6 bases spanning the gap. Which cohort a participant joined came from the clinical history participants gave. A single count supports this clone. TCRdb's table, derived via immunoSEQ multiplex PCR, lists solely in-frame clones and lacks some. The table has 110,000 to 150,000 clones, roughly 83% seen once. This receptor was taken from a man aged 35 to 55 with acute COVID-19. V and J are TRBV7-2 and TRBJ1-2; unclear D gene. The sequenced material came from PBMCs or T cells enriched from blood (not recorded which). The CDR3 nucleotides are TGTGCCAGCAGCTTACAGAAGAACTATGGCTACACCTTC. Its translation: CASSLQKNYGYTF.